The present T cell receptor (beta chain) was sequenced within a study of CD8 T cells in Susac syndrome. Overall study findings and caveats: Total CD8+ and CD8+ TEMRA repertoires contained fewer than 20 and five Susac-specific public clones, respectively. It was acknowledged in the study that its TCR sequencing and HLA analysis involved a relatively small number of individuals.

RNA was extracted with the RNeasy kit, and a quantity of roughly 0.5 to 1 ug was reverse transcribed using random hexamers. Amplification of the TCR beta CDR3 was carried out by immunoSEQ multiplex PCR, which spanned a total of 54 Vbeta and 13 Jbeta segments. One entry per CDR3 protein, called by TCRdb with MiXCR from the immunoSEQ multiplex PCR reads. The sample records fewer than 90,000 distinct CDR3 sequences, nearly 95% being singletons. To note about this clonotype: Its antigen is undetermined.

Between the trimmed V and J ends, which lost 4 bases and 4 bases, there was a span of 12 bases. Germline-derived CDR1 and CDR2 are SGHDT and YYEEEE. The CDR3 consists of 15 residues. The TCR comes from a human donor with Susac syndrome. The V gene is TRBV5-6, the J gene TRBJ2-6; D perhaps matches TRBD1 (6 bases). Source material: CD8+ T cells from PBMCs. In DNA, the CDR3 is TGTGCCAGCAGCCCACAGGGCGCAGGGGCCAACGTCCTGACTTTC. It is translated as CASSPQGAGANVLTF.